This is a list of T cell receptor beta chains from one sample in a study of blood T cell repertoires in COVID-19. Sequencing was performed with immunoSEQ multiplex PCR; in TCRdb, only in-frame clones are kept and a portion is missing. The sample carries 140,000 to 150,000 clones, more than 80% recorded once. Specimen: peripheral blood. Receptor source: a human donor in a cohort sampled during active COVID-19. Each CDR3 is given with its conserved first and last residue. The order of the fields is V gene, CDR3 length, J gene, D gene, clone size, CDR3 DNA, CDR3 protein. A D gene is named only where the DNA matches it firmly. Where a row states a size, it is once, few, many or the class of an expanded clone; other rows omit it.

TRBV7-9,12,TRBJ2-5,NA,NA,TGTGCCAGCCATCGGGAAAGGGAGACCCAGTACTTC,CASHRERETQYF
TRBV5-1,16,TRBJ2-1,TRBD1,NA,TGCGCCAGCAGCTTCGATCCGGGACAGGTATACAATGAGCAGTTCTTC,CASSFDPGQVYNEQFF
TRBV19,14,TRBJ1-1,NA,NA,TGTGCCAGTAGTATCACCCGGGGGGGCACTGAAGCTTTCTTT,CASSITRGGTEAFF
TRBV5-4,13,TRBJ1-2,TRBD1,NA,TGTGCCAGCAGGAGAGGGGGCACCTATGGCTACACCTTC,CASRRGGTYGYTF
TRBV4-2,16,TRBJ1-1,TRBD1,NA,TGTGCCAGCAGCCAAGGAACGGGGACAGCGAACACTGAAGCTTTCTTT,CASSQGTGTANTEAFF
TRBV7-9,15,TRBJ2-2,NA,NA,TGTGCCAGCAGCGACAAAATAGGGGACACCGGGGAGCTGTTTTTT,CASSDKIGDTGELFF
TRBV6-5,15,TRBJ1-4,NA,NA,TGTGCCAGCAGCCCAAGGGGGGGCTTTGGGGAAAAACTGTTTTTT,CASSPRGGFGEKLFF
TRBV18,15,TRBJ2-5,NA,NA,TGTGCCAGCTCACCTGGTTCGGGGAACCAAGAGACCCAGTACTTC,CASSPGSGNQETQYF
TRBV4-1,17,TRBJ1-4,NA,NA,TGCGCCAGCAGCCAAGGTTACGGGGGGCGCGGTAATGAAAAACTGTTTTTT,CASSQGYGGRGNEKLFF
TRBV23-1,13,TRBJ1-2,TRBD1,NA,TGCGCCAGCAGTGCCGGGACAGCCTATGGCTACACCTTC,CASSAGTAYGYTF
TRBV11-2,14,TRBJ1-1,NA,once,TGTGCCAGCAGCGCCCGACAAATGAACACTGAAGCTTTCTTT,CASSARQMNTEAFF
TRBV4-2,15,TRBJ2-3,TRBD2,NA,TGTGCCAGCAGCCAATCAGCGGGGGGGCGAGATACGCAGTATTTT,CASSQSAGGRDTQYF